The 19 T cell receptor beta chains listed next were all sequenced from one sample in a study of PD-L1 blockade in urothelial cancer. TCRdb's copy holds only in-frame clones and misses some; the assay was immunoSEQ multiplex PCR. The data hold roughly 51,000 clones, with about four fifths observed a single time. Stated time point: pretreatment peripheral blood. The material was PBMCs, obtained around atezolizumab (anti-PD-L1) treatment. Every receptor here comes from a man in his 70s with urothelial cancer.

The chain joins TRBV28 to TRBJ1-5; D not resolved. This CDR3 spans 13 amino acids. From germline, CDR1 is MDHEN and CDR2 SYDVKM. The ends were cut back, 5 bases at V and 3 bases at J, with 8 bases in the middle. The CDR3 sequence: CASSGPPNQPQHF. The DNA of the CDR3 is TGTGCCAGCAGTGGCCCCCCCAATCAGCCCCAGCATTTT.

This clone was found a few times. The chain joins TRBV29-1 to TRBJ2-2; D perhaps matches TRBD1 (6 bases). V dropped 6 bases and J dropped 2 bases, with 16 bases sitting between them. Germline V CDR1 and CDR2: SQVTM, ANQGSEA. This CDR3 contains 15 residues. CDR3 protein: CSVKLPGVNTGELFF. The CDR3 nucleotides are TGCAGCGTCAAACTGCCAGGGGTTAACACCGGGGAGCTGTTTTTT.

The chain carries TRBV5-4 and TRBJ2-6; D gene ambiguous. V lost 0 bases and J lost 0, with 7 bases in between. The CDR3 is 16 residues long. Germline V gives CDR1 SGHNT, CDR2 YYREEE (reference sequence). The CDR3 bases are TGTGCCAGCAGCTTGGATCCGAGCTCTGGGGCCAACGTCCTGACTTTC. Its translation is CASSLDPSSGANVLTF.

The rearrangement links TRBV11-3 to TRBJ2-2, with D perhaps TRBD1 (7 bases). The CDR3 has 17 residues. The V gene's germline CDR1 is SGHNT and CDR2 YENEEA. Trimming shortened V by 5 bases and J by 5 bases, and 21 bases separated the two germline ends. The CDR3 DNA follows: TGTGCCAGCAGCCGATCCCGAACAGGGGCGGGGACCGGGGAGCTGTTTTTT. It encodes CASSRSRTGAGTGELFF.

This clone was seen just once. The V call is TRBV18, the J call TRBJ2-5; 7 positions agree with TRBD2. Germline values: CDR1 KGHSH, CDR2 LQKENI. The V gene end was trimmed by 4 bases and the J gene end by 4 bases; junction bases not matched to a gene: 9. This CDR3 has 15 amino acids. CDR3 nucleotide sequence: TGTGCCAGCTCACGTCCCCAGGGCGGGAGAGAGACCCAGTACTTC. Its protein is CASSRPQGGRETQYF.

The CDR3 reads CASSLEGSTAGELFF. CDR3 bases: TGTGCCAGCAGCTTAGAGGGGTCTACCGCCGGGGAGCTGTTTTTT. The genes are TRBV7-9 and TRBJ2-2, with a weak D call TRBD1 (5 bases). The CDR3 extends over 15 amino acids. Germline CDR1 SEHNR, CDR2 FQNEAQ (reference sequence). The V end lost 1 base, the J end lost 6 bases, and 12 bases lay between the germline ends.

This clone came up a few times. In DNA, the CDR3 is TGCGCCAGCAGTATCGGGACAGGGGATCAGCCCCAGCATTTT. This gives the protein CASSIGTGDQPQHF. The rearrangement links TRBV5-1 to TRBJ1-5, with 10 bases identical to TRBD1. Germline V gene lookup returns CDR1 SGHRS and CDR2 YFSETQ. V dropped 5 bases and J dropped 5; count of bases not matched to a gene: 4. The CDR3 has 14 amino acids.

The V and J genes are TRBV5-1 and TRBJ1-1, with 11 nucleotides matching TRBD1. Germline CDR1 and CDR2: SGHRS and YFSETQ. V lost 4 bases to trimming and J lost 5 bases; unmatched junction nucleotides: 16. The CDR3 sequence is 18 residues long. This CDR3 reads CASSPEPGQGGIGTEAFF. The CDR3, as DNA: TGCGCCAGCAGCCCGGAACCGGGACAGGGGGGAATAGGTACTGAAGCTTTCTTT.

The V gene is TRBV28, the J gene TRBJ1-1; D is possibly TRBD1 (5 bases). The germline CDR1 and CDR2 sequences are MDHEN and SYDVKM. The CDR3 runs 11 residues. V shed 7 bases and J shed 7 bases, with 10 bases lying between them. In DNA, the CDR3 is TGTGCCAGCACAGCAGGGATTGAAGCTTTCTTT. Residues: CASTAGIEAFF.

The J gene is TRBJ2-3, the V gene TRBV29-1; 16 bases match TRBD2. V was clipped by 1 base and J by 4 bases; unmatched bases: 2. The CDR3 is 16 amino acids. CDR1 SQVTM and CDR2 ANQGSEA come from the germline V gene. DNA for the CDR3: TGCAGCGTTGAAGGGGGGACTAGCGGGAGGGCAGATACGCAGTATTTT. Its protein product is CSVEGGTSGRADTQYF.

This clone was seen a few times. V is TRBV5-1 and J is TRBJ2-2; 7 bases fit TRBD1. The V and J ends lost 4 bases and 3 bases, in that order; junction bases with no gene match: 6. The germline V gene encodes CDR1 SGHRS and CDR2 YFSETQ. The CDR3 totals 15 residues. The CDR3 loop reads CASSNTGTDTGELFF. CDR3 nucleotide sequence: TGCGCCAGCAGCAACACCGGGACAGACACCGGGGAGCTGTTTTTT.

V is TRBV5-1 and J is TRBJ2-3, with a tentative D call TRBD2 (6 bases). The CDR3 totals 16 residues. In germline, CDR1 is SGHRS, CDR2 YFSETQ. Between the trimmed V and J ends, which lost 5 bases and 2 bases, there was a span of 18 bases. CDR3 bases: TGCGCCAGCAGTCCTGGGACTGGCTATTCCACAGATACGCAGTATTTT. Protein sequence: CASSPGTGYSTDTQYF.

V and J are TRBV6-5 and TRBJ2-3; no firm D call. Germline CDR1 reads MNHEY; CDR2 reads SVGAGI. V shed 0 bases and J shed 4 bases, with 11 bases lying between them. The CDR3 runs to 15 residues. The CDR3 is CASSYSRRESDTQYF. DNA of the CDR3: TGTGCCAGCAGTTACTCGAGGAGAGAATCAGATACGCAGTATTTT.

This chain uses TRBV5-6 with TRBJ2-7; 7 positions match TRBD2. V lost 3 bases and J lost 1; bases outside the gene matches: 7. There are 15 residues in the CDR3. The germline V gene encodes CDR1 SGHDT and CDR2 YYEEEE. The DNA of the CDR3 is TGTGCCAGCAGCTCCTGGTGGGAGGGATCCTACGAGCAGTACTTC. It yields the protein CASSSWWEGSYEQYF.

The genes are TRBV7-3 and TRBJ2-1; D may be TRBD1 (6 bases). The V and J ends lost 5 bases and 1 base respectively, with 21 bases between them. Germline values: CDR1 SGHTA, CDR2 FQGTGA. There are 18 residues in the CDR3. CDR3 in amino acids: CASSRRSGTPPSYNEQFF. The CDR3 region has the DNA TGTGCCAGCAGCCGCCGATCCGGGACACCTCCTTCCTACAATGAGCAGTTCTTC.

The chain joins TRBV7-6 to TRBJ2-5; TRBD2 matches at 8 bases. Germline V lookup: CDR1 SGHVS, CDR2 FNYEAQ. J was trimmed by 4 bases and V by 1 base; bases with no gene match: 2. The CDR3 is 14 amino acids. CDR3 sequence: CASSLGAGVETQYF. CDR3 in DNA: TGTGCCAGCAGCTTAGGAGCGGGAGTAGAGACCCAGTACTTC.

CDR3 sequence (DNA): TGTGCCAGCAGCTTAGCAGGGGCTCACACTGAAGCTTTCTTT. Amino acids: CASSLAGAHTEAFF. V is TRBV7-9 and J is TRBJ1-1; D perhaps matches TRBD1 (5 bases). V was trimmed by 0 bases and J by 3 bases, leaving 8 bases between them. Looked up from germline, CDR1 is SEHNR and CDR2 is FQNEAQ (reference sequence). The CDR3 consists of 14 residues.

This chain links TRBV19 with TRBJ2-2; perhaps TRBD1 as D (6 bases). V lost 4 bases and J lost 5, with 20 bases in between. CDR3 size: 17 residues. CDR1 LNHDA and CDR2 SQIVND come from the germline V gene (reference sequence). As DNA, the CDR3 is TGTGCCAGTAGTACCCCCCCGACAGGATCGGGAACCGGGGAGCTGTTTTTT. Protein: CASSTPPTGSGTGELFF.

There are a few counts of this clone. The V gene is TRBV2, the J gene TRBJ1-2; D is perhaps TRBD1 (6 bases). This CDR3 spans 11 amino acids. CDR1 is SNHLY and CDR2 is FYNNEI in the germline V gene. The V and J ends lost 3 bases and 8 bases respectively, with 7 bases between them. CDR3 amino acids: CASSEGAGYTF. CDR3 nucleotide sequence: TGTGCCAGCAGTGAGGGGGCCGGCTACACCTTC.